The 22 T cell receptor beta chains presented below share a single source sample, sequenced in a study of cytotoxic CD8 clonotypes in ibrutinib-treated CLL. Repertoires were generated with immunoSEQ multiplex PCR, while TCRdb's copy carries only in-frame clones and drops some. The sample contains about 68,000 clones, around 65% of which appear only once. The material sequenced was PBMCs, taken after 12 months of ibrutinib treatment. These receptors all stem from a human donor with chronic lymphocytic leukemia.

The rearrangement uses TRBV27 and TRBJ1-2; weak D call: TRBD1 (6 bases). Germline CDR1 reads MNHEY; CDR2 reads SMNVEV (reference sequence). V was shortened by 5 bases and J by 0 bases, with 10 bases between the two germline ends. The CDR3 runs to 14 residues. The CDR3 protein is CASSLTGANYGYTF. CDR3 nucleotides: TGTGCCAGCAGTCTGACAGGCGCTAACTATGGCTACACCTTC.

The CDR3 is CAWSPATGTGQPQHF. CDR3 nucleotide sequence: TGTGCCTGGAGTCCCGCTACAGGTACGGGTCAGCCCCAGCATTTT. This chain connects TRBV30 to TRBJ1-5, with D perhaps TRBD1 (5 bases). Germline assignment: CDR1 GTSNPN and CDR2 SVGIG (reference sequence). CDR3 length equals 15 residues. With 2 bases removed from V and 6 bases from J, the gap between germline ends came to 17 bases.

The chain carries TRBV7-2 and TRBJ2-3; D unresolved. Germline values: CDR1 SGHTA, CDR2 FQGNSA. V was pared by 5 bases and J by 6 bases, with 9 bases between. The CDR3 loop spans 12 amino acids. This CDR3 is CASSPTLDTQYF. The CDR3 region has the DNA TGTGCCAGCAGCCCCACCCTGGATACGCAGTATTTT.

The chain couples TRBV6-5 to TRBJ2-7; D gene ambiguous. In germline, CDR1 is MNHEY, CDR2 SVGAGI. The CDR3 totals 12 residues. Trimming took 4 bases from V and 7 from J, leaving 11 bases between them. CDR3 in amino acids: CASSFGFQEQYF. In nucleotides, the CDR3 is TGTGCCAGCAGTTTCGGTTTTCAAGAGCAGTACTTC.

The chain has TRBV14 and TRBJ1-2; D is possibly TRBD1 (6 bases). Per germline, CDR1 SGHDN and CDR2 FVKESK. With 1 base removed from V and 8 bases from J, the gap between germline ends came to 14 bases. The CDR3 contains 14 residues. The CDR3 sequence: CASSQATGRVGYTF. For the CDR3, the DNA is TGTGCCAGCAGCCAAGCCACAGGGCGAGTCGGCTACACCTTC.

The chain has TRBV9 and TRBJ1-1; possible D gene TRBD1, 6 bases. The CDR3 contains 15 residues. V was clipped by 4 bases and J by 1 base, with 14 bases between them. CDR1 is SGDLS and CDR2 is YYNGEE in the germline V gene. For the CDR3, the DNA is TGTGCCAGCAGCTCTAAAGGACAGACGAACACTGAAGCTTTCTTT. Protein: CASSSKGQTNTEAFF. The full variable domain, rest sourced from reference TRBV9 and TRBJ1-1, is DSGVTQTPKHLITATGQRVTLRCSPRSGDLSVYWYQQSLDQGLQFLIQYYNGEERAKGNILERFSAQQFPDLHSELNLSSLELGDSALYFCASSSKGQTNTEAFFGQGTRLTVV.

The rearrangement uses TRBV7-2 and TRBJ2-4; 11 bases fit TRBD2. Per the germline V gene, CDR1 is SGHTA and CDR2 is FQGNSA. This CDR3 spans 16 amino acids. With V trimmed by 3 bases and J by 6 bases, 7 bases remained unmatched. The chain's CDR3 is CASSFLAGGPGNIQYF. CDR3 bases: TGTGCCAGCAGCTTCTTAGCGGGGGGGCCAGGAAACATTCAGTACTTC.

CDR3 sequence reads: CASSLRLAGDNEQFF. The CDR3, as DNA: TGTGCCAGCAGCTTACGGCTAGCGGGGGACAATGAGCAGTTCTTC. This rearrangement joins TRBV11-1 to TRBJ2-1; 10 bases map to TRBD2. This CDR3 comprises 15 residues. The V and J ends lost 2 bases and 5 bases, in that order; junction bases with no gene match: 3. Germline V gene data show CDR1 as SGHAT and CDR2 as FQDESV (reference sequence).

This clone was picked up one time. The chain links TRBV4-3 to TRBJ2-3; D may be TRBD1 (5 bases). The CDR3 is made up of 16 amino acids. Germline values: CDR1 LGHNA, CDR2 YSLEER. Deletions cut 0 bases from V and 2 bases from J, with 12 bases between. The CDR3 sequence: CASSQDFIGATDTQYF. The CDR3 DNA follows: TGCGCCAGCAGCCAAGATTTTATAGGGGCCACAGATACGCAGTATTTT.

The chain is built from TRBV6-5 and TRBJ1-5, with a tentative D call TRBD1 (6 bases). V lost 6 bases and J lost 6, with 15 bases in between. In germline, CDR1 is MNHEY, CDR2 SVGAGI. This CDR3 is 14 amino acids long. DNA for the CDR3: TGTGCCAGCAGCCCGGTGTCGGGGGCTCAGCCCCAGCATTTT. It yields the protein CASSPVSGAQPQHF.

The rearrangement uses TRBV6-5 and TRBJ1-3; D gene unclear. The CDR3 has 14 residues. Deletions cut 6 bases from V and 0 bases from J, with 9 bases between. Germline lookup yields CDR1 MNHEY and CDR2 SVGAGI. The CDR3 DNA follows: TGTGCCAGCAGGATAACAATCTCTGGAAACACCATATATTTT. Translation gives CASRITISGNTIYF.

V and J are TRBV6-5 and TRBJ2-7; D ambiguous. Germline CDR1 reads MNHEY; CDR2 reads SVGAGI. This CDR3 contains 13 residues. Trimming removed 6 bases from V and 9 bases from J, with 18 bases in between. Written as DNA, the CDR3 is TGTGCCAGCAGCATAGCCCTGGACCGGGCGCAGTACTTC. Translation gives CASSIALDRAQYF.

The rearrangement links TRBV30 to TRBJ1-5; D is possibly TRBD1 (6 bases). From germline, CDR1 is GTSNPN and CDR2 SVGIG (reference sequence). The V end lost 8 bases, the J end lost 5 bases, and 19 bases lay between the germline ends. This CDR3 region has 14 residues. The CDR3 here is CAGRWGALDQPQHF. The CDR3 DNA sequence: TGTGCCGGGCGGTGGGGGGCCCTAGATCAGCCCCAGCATTTT.

This clone was seen just once. The chain carries TRBV19 and TRBJ1-2; 9 bases map to TRBD1. The CDR3 runs to 15 residues. Germline CDR1 is LNHDA and CDR2 is SQIVND (reference sequence). The V segment lost 3 bases and the J segment 3 bases; nucleotides outside the gene matches: 5. The DNA of the CDR3 is TGTGCCAGTAGTATCACAACAGGGGGCTACTATGGCTACACCTTC. This encodes CASSITTGGYYGYTF.

The chain employs TRBV14 and TRBJ2-2, with D perhaps given as TRBD1 or TRBD2 (5 bases each). The V gene lost 1 base and the J gene lost 8 bases, with 11 bases spanning the gap. Germline V lookup: CDR1 SGHDN, CDR2 FVKESK. The length of the CDR3 is 14 residues. CDR3 region: CASSQVYGAGELFF. CDR3 bases: TGTGCCAGCAGCCAAGTTTACGGGGCGGGGGAGCTGTTTTTT.

This chain connects TRBV7-3 to TRBJ2-3; 7 bases agree with TRBD1. Germline assignment: CDR1 SGHTA and CDR2 FQGTGA. CDR3 length: 15 amino acids. Trimming removed 5 bases from V and 2 bases from J; junction bases left unmatched: 7. The CDR3 reads CASSLDRTNTDTQYF. The DNA for the CDR3 is TGTGCCAGCAGCCTGGACAGGACCAACACAGATACGCAGTATTTT.

This chain connects TRBV5-4 to TRBJ2-3, with 8 bases identical to TRBD2. Germline V gene lookup returns CDR1 SGHNT and CDR2 YYREEE (reference sequence). This CDR3 comprises 15 residues. J lost 2 bases, V lost 2 bases, and 4 bases had no gene match. CDR3 protein: CASSFGRGVTDTQYF. In DNA, the CDR3 is TGTGCCAGCAGCTTCGGGCGGGGGGTCACAGATACGCAGTATTTT.

This chain joins TRBV5-4 and TRBJ1-2, with TRBD1 matching over 7 bases. This CDR3 spans 15 amino acids. Trimming took 4 bases from V and 4 from J; bases not matched to a gene: 10. CDR1 and CDR2 (germline): SGHNT, YYREEE (reference sequence). CDR3 region: CASSPSGGLGYGYTF. The CDR3, as DNA: TGTGCCAGCAGCCCCTCAGGGGGTCTGGGCTATGGCTACACCTTC.

This clone was counted many times. The chain joins TRBV19 to TRBJ2-1, with 12 bases fitting TRBD1. The CDR3 is 15 residues long. V lost 4 bases, J lost 9 bases, and 7 bases stayed unmatched. Germline-derived CDR1 and CDR2 are LNHDA and SQIVND (reference sequence). CDR3 coding DNA: TGTGCCAGTAGTACCCGGGACAGGGGGCGTAGTGAGCAGTTCTTC. Encoded protein: CASSTRDRGRSEQFF.

The chain joins TRBV7-5 to TRBJ2-6; TRBD2, the D gene given by the table, was not confirmed from the DNA. TRBV7-5 is tagged as a pseudogene. The CDR3 extends over 20 amino acids. CDR3 amino acids: CVRSLSPAGYQEAGANVLTF. CDR3 DNA: TGTGTCAGAAGCTTATCTCCAGCGGGGTACCAGGAAGCTGGGGCCAACGTCCTGACTTTC.

V gene TRBV29-1 combines with J gene TRBJ2-6; D possibly uses TRBD1 or TRBD2 (5 bases each). CDR1 SQVTM and CDR2 ANQGSEA come from the germline V gene. The CDR3 consists of 14 residues. Trimming took off 2 bases at V and 4 bases at J, with 9 bases between the two ends. This CDR3 is CSVERDPGANVLTF. CDR3 DNA sequence: TGCAGCGTTGAAAGGGACCCGGGGGCCAACGTCCTGACTTTC. Drawing the rest from reference TRBV29-1 and TRBJ2-6, the complete variable domain is SAVISQKPSRDICQRGTSLTIQCQVDSQVTMMFWYRQQPGQSLTLIATANQGSEATYESGFVIDKFPISRPNLTFSTLTVSNMSPEDSSIYLCSVERDPGANVLTFGAGSRLTVL.

The chain joins TRBV5-3 to TRBJ2-7; TRBD1 might be the D (5 bases). TRBV5-3 is an ORF for which the function is uncertain. Trimming shortened V by 3 bases and J by 0 bases, and 13 bases separated the two germline ends. This CDR3 spans 15 amino acids. As DNA, the CDR3 is TGTGCCAGAAGCTCAGTGAAAAGGGGCTCCTACGAGCAGTACTTC. Protein: CARSSVKRGSYEQYF.